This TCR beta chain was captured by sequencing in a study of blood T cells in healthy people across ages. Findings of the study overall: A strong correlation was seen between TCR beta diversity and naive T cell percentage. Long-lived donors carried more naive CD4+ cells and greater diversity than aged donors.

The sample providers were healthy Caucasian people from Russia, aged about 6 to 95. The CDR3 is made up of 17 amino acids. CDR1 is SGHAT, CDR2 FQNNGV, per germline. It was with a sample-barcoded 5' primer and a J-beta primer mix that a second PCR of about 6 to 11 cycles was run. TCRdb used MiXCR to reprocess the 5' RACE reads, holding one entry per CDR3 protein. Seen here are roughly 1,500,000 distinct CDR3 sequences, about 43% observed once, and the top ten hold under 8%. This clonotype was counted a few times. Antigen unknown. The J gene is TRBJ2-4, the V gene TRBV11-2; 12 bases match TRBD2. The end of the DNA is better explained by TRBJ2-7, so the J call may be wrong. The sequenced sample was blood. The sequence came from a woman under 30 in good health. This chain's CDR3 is CASSYGRTSGISYEQYF. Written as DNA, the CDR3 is TGTGCCAGCAGCTATGGACGGACTAGCGGGATCTCCTACGAGCAGTACTTC.